The clone carrying this T cell receptor beta chain was found once. Its cognate antigen is unknown. Assay used: immunoSEQ multiplex PCR; TCRdb lists only in-frame clones, some missing. This sample has fewer than 150,000 clones, with around 90% found just once. The sample is drawn from a study of T cell responses to AZD1222 COVID-19 vaccine. V dropped 1 base and J dropped 3 bases, with 19 bases sitting between them. CDR1 is LNHDA, CDR2 SQIVND, per germline (reference sequence). CDR3 length: 17 residues. Findings and limits, study-wide: Females outnumbered males among donors, who were mostly white British; clonal diversity was possibly underestimated. Spike-wide vaccine-associated CD4 TCRs dominated at 160-218 and 743-854. Of the AZD1222 recipients, only 5 to 7 were seropositive at baseline. It was only after the peak T cell response that any repertoires were sampled.

The source material was peripheral blood, sampled 28 days after the second AZD1222 dose. The rearrangement joins TRBV19 to TRBJ2-7, with D perhaps TRBD1 or TRBD2 (5 bases each). The TCR was taken from an adult who received the AZD1222 COVID-19 vaccine. This chain's CDR3 is CASSIAAGREYLYEQYF. CDR3 nucleotide sequence: TGTGCCAGTAGTATAGCCGCGGGCAGGGAGTATCTCTACGAGCAGTACTTC.